One and the same sample provided the 9 T cell receptor beta chains below, sequenced in a study of blood T cell repertoires in COVID-19. Assay used: immunoSEQ multiplex PCR; TCRdb lists only in-frame clones, some missing. In the table there are about 92,000 clones, about 80% of which are singletons. The sample comprised peripheral blood. These receptors all stem from a woman between 70 and 85 years old with acute or convalescent COVID-19.

The chain employs TRBV5-1 and TRBJ2-7; D might be TRBD1 (5 bases). Trimming removed 2 bases at V and 4 bases at J, with 7 bases between. Germline-derived CDR1 and CDR2 are SGHRS and YFSETQ. This CDR3 region has 12 residues. The CDR3 sequence is CASSFNRYEQYF. CDR3 in DNA: TGCGCCAGCAGCTTTAACAGGTACGAGCAGTACTTC.

This chain links TRBV14 with TRBJ2-5, with unresolved D. The ends were cut back, 1 base at V and 5 bases at J, with 5 bases in the middle. Germline CDR1 and CDR2: SGHDN and FVKESK. The CDR3 spans 12 residues. This CDR3 reads CASSQVFETQYF. As DNA, the CDR3 is TGTGCCAGCAGCCAAGTCTTCGAGACCCAGTACTTC. Supplemented by reference TRBV14 and TRBJ2-5, the full variable domain reads EAGVTQFPSHSVIEKGQTVTLRCDPISGHDNLYWYRRVMGKEIKFLLHFVKESKQDESGMPNNRFLAERTGGTYSTLKVQPAELEDSGVYFCASSQVFETQYFGPGTRLLVL.

V and J are TRBV6-1 and TRBJ2-1, with 10 bases identical to TRBD2. V was pared by 0 bases and J by 4 bases, with 0 bases of the junction left unmatched. Germline V lookup: CDR1 MNHNS, CDR2 SASEGT. This CDR3 region has 15 residues. CDR3 protein: CASSEAAGGYNEQFF. CDR3 DNA: TGTGCCAGCAGTGAAGCAGCGGGAGGGTACAATGAGCAGTTCTTC.

V and J are TRBV27 and TRBJ1-2; D perhaps matches TRBD1 (6 bases). Trimming left V 2 bases short and J 6 bases short, with 10 bases between. CDR1 is MNHEY and CDR2 is SMNVEV in the germline V gene (reference sequence). This CDR3 is 13 amino acids long. CDR3 nucleotide sequence: TGTGCCAGCAGTTTAGGGGGCCGGGATGGCTACACCTTC. Protein: CASSLGGRDGYTF.

This chain connects TRBV9 to TRBJ2-1; D gene uncertain. V gave up 1 base and J gave up 5 bases, with 7 bases separating them. The germline V gene encodes CDR1 SGDLS and CDR2 YYNGEE. This CDR3 spans 13 amino acids. CDR3 residues: CASSVMADNEQFF. The CDR3 DNA sequence: TGTGCCAGCAGCGTAATGGCGGACAATGAGCAGTTCTTC.

The V gene is TRBV11-1, the J gene TRBJ2-1; 12 bases line up with TRBD2. The CDR3 is made up of 16 amino acids. J was trimmed by 2 bases and V by 5 bases; bases with no gene match: 4. The germline V gene encodes CDR1 SGHAT and CDR2 FQDESV (reference sequence). The CDR3 nucleotides read TGTGCCAGCAGCGCGAGACTAGCGGGGGCCTACAATGAGCAGTTCTTC. Translated: CASSARLAGAYNEQFF.

The V and J genes are TRBV2 and TRBJ2-1; D is unclear. Germline CDR1 reads SNHLY; CDR2 reads FYNNEI. V was trimmed by 3 bases and J by 3 bases, leaving 12 bases between them. The CDR3 has 15 residues. The CDR3 DNA reads as TGTGCCAGCAGTGATGCTACCCCGAGCTACAATGAGCAGTTCTTC. Its protein is CASSDATPSYNEQFF.

Notes on this clone: The sample carries other DNA sequences with the same CDR3. The J gene is TRBJ1-6, the V gene TRBV4-3, with D maybe TRBD1 (5 bases). The ends were cut back, 0 bases at V and 8 bases at J, with 5 bases in the middle. The CDR3 runs to 13 residues. CDR1 LGHNA and CDR2 YSLEER come from the germline V gene. CDR3 coding DNA: TGCGCCAGCAGCCAAGACAGGGATTCACCCCTCCACTTT. Its translation: CASSQDRDSPLHF.

The chain combines TRBV5-4 with TRBJ2-1; 10 bases align to TRBD2. The CDR3 totals 15 residues. CDR1 and CDR2 (germline): SGHNT, YYREEE (reference sequence). The V segment lost 3 bases and the J segment 6 bases; nucleotides outside the gene matches: 6. The CDR3 sequence is CASSSLAGPSNEQFF. The DNA of the CDR3 is TGTGCCAGCAGCTCACTAGCGGGGCCAAGCAATGAGCAGTTCTTC.